The 21 T cell receptor beta chains presented below share a single source sample, sequenced in a study of CD8+ T cells in alopecia areata. RNA was isolated and reverse transcribed to cDNA, the sequencing template. The protocol was immunoSEQ multiplex PCR, while the TCRdb copy is restricted to in-frame clones and leaves out a portion. The repertoire holds some 170,000 clones, about 61% seen once, with around 16% in the top ten. Treatment given: oral pan-JAK inhibitor, 5-10 mg twice daily. This specimen consisted of CD4+ T cells sorted from blood, obtained between weeks 55 and 65, from a patient treated with tofacitinib. All receptors come from a human donor with alopecia areata.

This clone was seen just once. The chain joins TRBV5-6 to TRBJ2-3; TRBD1 might be the D (5 bases). Germline CDR1 reads SGHDT; CDR2 reads YYEEEE. The CDR3 contains 13 residues. Trimming left V 0 bases short and J 7 bases short, with 9 bases between. CDR3 amino acids: CASSLADRYTQYF. CDR3 DNA sequence: TGTGCCAGCAGCTTGGCCGACAGATATACGCAGTATTTT.

The DNA of the CDR3 is TGCAGCGTTGTTTGGACGGAACCTAATCAGCCCCAGCATTTT. Translated, it gives CSVVWTEPNQPQHF. This chain connects TRBV29-1 to TRBJ1-5; D gene unclear. The germline V gene encodes CDR1 SQVTM and CDR2 ANQGSEA. The CDR3 totals 14 residues. V was cut by 4 bases and J by 4 bases, with 14 bases left in between. The entire variable domain, with the rest obtained from reference TRBV29-1 and TRBJ1-5, is as follows: SAVISQKPSRDICQRGTSLTIQCQVDSQVTMMFWYRQQPGQSLTLIATANQGSEATYESGFVIDKFPISRPNLTFSTLTVSNMSPEDSSIYLCSVVWTEPNQPQHFGDGTRLSIL.

The V gene is TRBV30, the J gene TRBJ1-2, with 7 bases fitting TRBD1. The CDR3 sequence is 17 residues long. The junction had 18 bases not matched to a gene; V was cut back by 4 bases and J by 4 bases. The germline gives CDR1 GTSNPN, CDR2 SVGIG (reference sequence). Here the CDR3 DNA reads TGTGCCTGGACACCGAGGACAGGTAGCCCCTCCGGCTATGGCTACACCTTC. Translated: CAWTPRTGSPSGYGYTF.

The chain employs TRBV9 and TRBJ2-5, with D unclear. Looked up from germline, CDR1 is SGDLS and CDR2 is YYNGEE. CDR3 length: 13 residues. Trimming stripped 0 bases from V and 6 bases from J, with 9 bases between. The CDR3 region has the DNA TGTGCCAGCAGCGTAGTTGGAGAAAAGACCCAGTACTTC. Protein product: CASSVVGEKTQYF.

This clone was observed a few times. The chain uses TRBV19 and TRBJ1-2; D remains unclear. Germline V gene sequence: CDR1 LNHDA, CDR2 SQIVND (reference sequence). Deletions cut 4 bases from V and 4 bases from J, with 13 bases between. The CDR3 runs to 14 residues. The CDR3 reads CASSTNGLVYGYTF. CDR3 DNA: TGTGCCAGTAGTACAAATGGACTCGTCTATGGCTACACCTTC.

This clone was seen more than once but under ten times. The V gene is TRBV29-1, the J gene TRBJ1-2; D is ambiguous. Trimming removed 3 bases at V and 7 bases at J, with 12 bases between. This CDR3 contains 12 residues. CDR1 is SQVTM, CDR2 ANQGSEA, per germline. CDR3 bases: TGCAGCGTTGACCCGGGGTGGGGTGGCTACACCTTC. Amino acids: CSVDPGWGGYTF.

This clone has just one count. The rearrangement joins TRBV7-8 to TRBJ1-4; D call uncertain. V gave up 1 base and J gave up 8 bases, with 20 bases separating them. There are 17 residues in the CDR3. CDR1 SGHVS and CDR2 FQNEAQ come from the germline V gene. This CDR3 is CASSLEGPGIGREKLFF. The CDR3 nucleotides read TGTGCCAGCAGCTTAGAGGGTCCCGGTATAGGTCGCGAAAAACTGTTTTTT.

The gene calls are TRBV5-1 and TRBJ2-5; D may match TRBD1 or TRBD2 (5 bases each). The CDR3 is 12 amino acids. V was cut by 5 bases and J by 5 bases, with 10 bases left in between. Germline values: CDR1 SGHRS, CDR2 YFSETQ. The CDR3 coding sequence is TGCGCCAGCAGTTGGGACGTGGAGACCCAGTACTTC. This codes for CASSWDVETQYF.

There are a few counts of this clone. J is TRBJ2-5 and V is TRBV23-1; no clear D gene. TRBV23-1 qualifies as an ORF whose function is uncertain. This CDR3 contains 19 residues. Trimming left V 1 base short and J 1 base short, with 22 bases between. CDR3: CASSQWLVGQDPFQETQYF. In DNA form, the CDR3 reads TGCGCCAGCAGTCAATGGCTTGTAGGGCAGGACCCTTTCCAAGAGACCCAGTACTTC.

The J gene is TRBJ2-3, the V gene TRBV29-1; no clear D gene. This CDR3 has 14 residues. Germline assignment: CDR1 SQVTM and CDR2 ANQGSEA. With 3 bases removed from V and 4 bases from J, the gap between germline ends came to 14 bases. The CDR3 coding sequence is TGCAGCGTTGATGGGCGGTTTGGACCAGATACGCAGTATTTT. It yields the protein CSVDGRFGPDTQYF.

The chain combines TRBV5-1 with TRBJ2-5; D is perhaps TRBD2 (6 bases). This CDR3 spans 15 amino acids. V was clipped by 4 bases and J by 7 bases, with 20 bases between them. Germline CDR1 and CDR2: SGHRS and YFSETQ. The CDR3 bases are TGCGCCAGCAGCCAGAGACGGGACGGGGACTCGACCCAGTACTTC. Translation: CASSQRRDGDSTQYF.

The rearrangement uses TRBV6-5 and TRBJ2-7, with 7 bases identical to TRBD2. The CDR3 is made up of 16 amino acids. V was pared by 3 bases and J by 0 bases, with 8 bases of the junction left unmatched. Looked up from germline, CDR1 is MNHEY and CDR2 is SVGAGI. CDR3 sequence reads: CASSYARTSGSYEQYF. CDR3 DNA: TGTGCCAGCAGTTATGCCCGGACTAGTGGCTCCTACGAGCAGTACTTC.

V and J are TRBV6-5 and TRBJ2-1, with 9 bases aligning to TRBD2. Germline assignment: CDR1 MNHEY and CDR2 SVGAGI. This CDR3 comprises 15 residues. V was clipped by 6 bases and J by 7 bases; unmatched bases: 10. In DNA, the CDR3 is TGTGCCAGCAGCCAAATTAGCGGGGGAGTGAATGAGCAGTTCTTC. Translation gives CASSQISGGVNEQFF.

The chain is built from TRBV9 and TRBJ1-2, with D uncertain. Germline CDR1 reads SGDLS; CDR2 reads YYNGEE. Trimming took off 3 bases at V and 8 bases at J, with 14 bases between the two ends. The CDR3 runs to 13 residues. CDR3 sequence (DNA): TGTGCCAGCAGCGAGGCCCGGGTAAACGGCTACACCTTC. It encodes CASSEARVNGYTF.

A few counts support this clone. The chain couples TRBV29-1 to TRBJ2-1, with 8 bases matching TRBD1. CDR1 and CDR2 from the germline V gene are SQVTM and ANQGSEA. CDR3 length: 18 amino acids. Trimming took 4 bases from V and 3 from J; bases not matched to a gene: 17. CDR3 protein: CSVVYGTGANFLYNEQFF. Here the CDR3 DNA reads TGCAGCGTTGTCTACGGGACAGGCGCTAACTTCCTCTACAATGAGCAGTTCTTC.

The chain links TRBV6-6 to TRBJ1-5; tentative D call: TRBD1 (5 bases). CDR3 length: 13 amino acids. Germline values: CDR1 MNHNY, CDR2 SVGAGI (reference sequence). V gave up 6 bases and J gave up 1 base, with 7 bases separating them. For the CDR3, the DNA is TGTGCCAGCAGATGGGGGAGCAATCAGCCCCAGCATTTT. Translation: CASRWGSNQPQHF.

The chain has TRBV2 and TRBJ2-5, with no clear D. The V end lost 5 bases, the J end lost 5 bases, and 12 bases lay between the germline ends. Germline-derived CDR1 and CDR2 are SNHLY and FYNNEI. The CDR3 length is 13 residues. The CDR3, as DNA: TGTGCCAGCAGTTGGATCCCACAGGAGACCCAGTACTTC. The encoded protein is CASSWIPQETQYF.

This clone occurred a few times. This CDR3 reads CASRYRGANYGYTF. The CDR3 coding sequence is TGTGCCAGCAGATACAGGGGGGCTAACTATGGCTACACCTTC. The J gene is TRBJ1-2, the V gene TRBV27, with 8 bases that match TRBD1. The germline V gene encodes CDR1 MNHEY and CDR2 SMNVEV (reference sequence). The V and J ends lost 6 bases and 0 bases, in that order; junction bases with no gene match: 3. This CDR3 is 14 amino acids long.

The chain uses TRBV29-1 and TRBJ1-2; 8 bases fit TRBD1. V gave up 6 bases and J gave up 2 bases; unmatched junction bases: 17. The CDR3 runs to 17 residues. Germline assignment: CDR1 SQVTM and CDR2 ANQGSEA. The CDR3 protein is CSVWTGRLDDSNYGYTF. The CDR3 nucleotides read TGCAGCGTATGGACAGGGCGCTTAGACGACTCAAACTATGGCTACACCTTC.

This rearrangement joins TRBV2 to TRBJ1-2; D call uncertain. Germline loops: CDR1 SNHLY, CDR2 FYNNEI. This CDR3 has 13 residues. Trimming cost V 4 bases and J 3 bases, with 9 bases left between them. CDR3 loop: CASSVERYYGYTF. CDR3 DNA sequence: TGTGCCAGCAGTGTCGAGCGGTACTATGGCTACACCTTC. Looking up the rest from reference TRBV2 and TRBJ1-2 gives the full variable domain: EPEVTQTPSHQVTQMGQEVILRCVPISNHLYFYWYRQILGQKVEFLVSFYNNEISEKSEIFDDQFSVERPDGSNFTLKIRSTKLEDSAMYFCASSVERYYGYTFGSGTRLTVV.

This clone showed up just once. The chain has TRBV5-4 and TRBJ2-5, with D hard to call. The CDR3 sequence is 12 residues long. Trimming cost V 0 bases and J 5 bases, with 5 bases left between them. The germline V gene has CDR1 SGHNT and CDR2 YYREEE (reference sequence). The CDR3 protein is CASSLDRETQYF. The CDR3 DNA sequence: TGTGCCAGCAGCTTGGATAGGGAGACCCAGTACTTC.